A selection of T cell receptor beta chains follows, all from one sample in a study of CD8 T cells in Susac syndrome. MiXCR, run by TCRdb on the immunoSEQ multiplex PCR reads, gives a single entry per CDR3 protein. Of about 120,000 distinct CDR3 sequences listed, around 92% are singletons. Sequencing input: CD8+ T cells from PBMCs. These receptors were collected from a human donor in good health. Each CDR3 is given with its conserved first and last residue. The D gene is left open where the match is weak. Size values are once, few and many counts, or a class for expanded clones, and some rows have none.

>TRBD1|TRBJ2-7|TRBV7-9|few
TGTGCCAGCAGCTCTCACCGGGACAGACTACTACTCTCCTACGAGCAGTACTTC
CASSSHRDRLLLSYEQYF
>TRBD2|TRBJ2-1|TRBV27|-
TGTGCCAGCAGTCAGGGACTAGCGGCCTACAATGAGCAGTTCTTC
CASSQGLAAYNEQFF
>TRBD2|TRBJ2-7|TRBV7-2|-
TGTGCCAGCAGCTTCGGGCTAGCGGGAGGGGTCGAGCAGTACTTC
CASSFGLAGGVEQYF
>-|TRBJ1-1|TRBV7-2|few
TGTGCCAGCAGCTCCCCGATTGAAGCTTTCTTT
CASSSPIEAFF
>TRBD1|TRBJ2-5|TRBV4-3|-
TGCGCCAGCAGCCAGGCGACAGGGGGCGCAAAAGAGACCCAGTACTTC
CASSQATGGAKETQYF
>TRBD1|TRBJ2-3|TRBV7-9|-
TGTGCCAGCAGCAATCGATCTCAGGGGGCAGATACGCAGTATTTT
CASSNRSQGADTQYF
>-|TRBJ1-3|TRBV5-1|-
TGCGCCAGCAGCTTGGCCGCAGGGGCGGCTGGAAACACCATATATTTT
CASSLAAGAAGNTIYF
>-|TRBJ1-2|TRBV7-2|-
TGTGCCAGCAGCTTTATCGGGGAGAACTATGGCTACACCTTC
CASSFIGENYGYTF
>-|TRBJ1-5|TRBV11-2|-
TGTGCCAGCAGCTTACAGGCCTGGTCTGTCCCCGCATTT
CASSLQAWSVPAF
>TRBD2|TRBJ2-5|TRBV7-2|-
TGTGCCAGCAGGGCGGGGCGATTTAGCGGGACCGAGGGTGAGACCCAGTACTTC
CASRAGRFSGTEGETQYF
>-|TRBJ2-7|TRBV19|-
TGTGCCACCAGAACCCTTGGCGGTCTCGAGCAGTACTTC
CATRTLGGLEQYF
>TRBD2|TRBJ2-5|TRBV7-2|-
TGTGCCAGCAGCCAAGGACTAGCGGGGGGATACCAAGAGACCCAGTACTTC
CASSQGLAGGYQETQYF
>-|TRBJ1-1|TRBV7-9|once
TGTGCCAGCAGCTTAGGAGGGCTCGAAGCTTTCTTT
CASSLGGLEAFF
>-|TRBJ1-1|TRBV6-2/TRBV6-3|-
TGTGCCAGCAGTTACAAGGAGAACACTGAAGCTTTCTTT
CASSYKENTEAFF
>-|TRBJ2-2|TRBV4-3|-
TGCGCCAGCAGCCAAGATTACGGGGAGCTGTTTTTT
CASSQDYGELFF
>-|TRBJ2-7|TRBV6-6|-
TGTGCCAGCAGTTACACCGGACAGACGGGCTACGAGCAGTACTTC
CASSYTGQTGYEQYF
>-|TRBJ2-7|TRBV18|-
TGTGCCAGCTCACCAACCGGGACCCCCAGCTACGAGCAGTACTTC
CASSPTGTPSYEQYF
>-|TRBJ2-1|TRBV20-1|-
TGCAGTGCTAGAAGTCTTAAGGAGCAGTTCTTC
CSARSLKEQFF
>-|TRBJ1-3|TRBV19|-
TGTGCCAGTAGTGACTCGACAGGCTCTGGAAACACCATATATTTT
CASSDSTGSGNTIYF
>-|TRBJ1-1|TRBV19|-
TGTGCCAGTACCGAATCCGGGACATGGACTGAAGCTTTCTTT
CASTESGTWTEAFF
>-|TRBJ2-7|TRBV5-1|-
TGCGCCAGCAGCCATAGGGGTGGATCCATGAACGAGCAGTACTTC
CASSHRGGSMNEQYF
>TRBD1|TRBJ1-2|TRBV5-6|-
TGTGCCAGCAGTTTCGGGACAGGGGTCTTTGGCTACACCTTC
CASSFGTGVFGYTF
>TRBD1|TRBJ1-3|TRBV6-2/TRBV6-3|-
TGTGCCAGCAGTTACGATCGATTGGACAGGGAGTCATCGCTCTCTGGAAACACCATATATTTT
CASSYDRLDRESSLSGNTIYF
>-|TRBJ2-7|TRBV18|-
TGTGCCAGCTCACCTAAAGGGAGGGGGGACGAGCAGTACTTC
CASSPKGRGDEQYF
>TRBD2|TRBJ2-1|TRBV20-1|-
TGCAGTGCTAGAAGGCGGGGGGGCCCGGATGAGCAGTTCTTC
CSARRRGGPDEQFF
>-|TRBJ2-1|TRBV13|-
TGTGCCAGCAGCTTGTCTGGGAGTTTCTCCTACAATGAGCAGTTCTTC
CASSLSGSFSYNEQFF
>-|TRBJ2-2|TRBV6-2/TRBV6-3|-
TGTGCCAGCAGTCCCGCCCGGACACTGAACACCGGGGAGCTGTTTTTT
CASSPARTLNTGELFF
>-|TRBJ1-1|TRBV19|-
TGTGCCAGTTCGGGAAAGGGAGCTGAAGCTTTCTTT
CASSGKGAEAFF
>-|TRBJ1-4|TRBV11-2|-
TGTGCCAGCAGCTTAACCCCCAGGGGCCATAATGAAAAACTGTTTTTT
CASSLTPRGHNEKLFF
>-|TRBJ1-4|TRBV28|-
TGTGCCAGCTATGATCGGAGGACGAGGAATGAAAAACTGTTTTTT
CASYDRRTRNEKLFF
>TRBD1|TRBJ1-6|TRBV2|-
TGTGCCAGCAGGGAGCAGGGGGATAATTCACCCCTCCACTTT
CASREQGDNSPLHF
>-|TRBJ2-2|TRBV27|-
TGTGCCAGCCAGGGACTTCTTAACACCGGGGAGCTGTTTTTT
CASQGLLNTGELFF
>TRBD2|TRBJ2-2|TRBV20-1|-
TGCAGTGCTAGAGGGGTCGGCGGGGGGGCGTCGTTAGGCACCGGGGAGCTGTTTTTT
CSARGVGGGASLGTGELFF
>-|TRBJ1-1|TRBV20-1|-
TGCAGTGCTAGAGGTAGAAACACTGAAGCTTTCTTT
CSARGRNTEAFF
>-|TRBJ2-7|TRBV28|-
TGTGCCAGCAGTGAGGGGGACGAGCAGTACTTC
CASSEGDEQYF
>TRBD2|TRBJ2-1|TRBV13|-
TGTGCCAGCAGCTCCATAGGACTAGCGGACTACAATGAGCAGTTCTTC
CASSSIGLADYNEQFF
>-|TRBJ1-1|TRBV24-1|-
TGTGCCACCATGAGGGGTCAGCCTAAGGGCACTGAAGCTTTCTTT
CATMRGQPKGTEAFF
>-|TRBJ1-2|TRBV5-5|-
TGTGCCAGCAGCCCTGCGGGTTTGCCTAACTATGGCTACACCTTC
CASSPAGLPNYGYTF
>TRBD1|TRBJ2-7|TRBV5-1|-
TGCGCCAGCAGCTTTGGACAGGAGTCATATCGAAGGTCGTACGAGCAGTACTTC
CASSFGQESYRRSYEQYF
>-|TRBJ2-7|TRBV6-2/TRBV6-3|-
TGTGCCAGCAGTCCCCTCCAGGAACGATCTGGTTTATCCTACGAGCAGTACTTC
CASSPLQERSGLSYEQYF
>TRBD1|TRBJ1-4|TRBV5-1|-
TGCGCCAGCAGCACCCAGACAGGGGTGGGTAATGAAAAACTGTTTTTT
CASSTQTGVGNEKLFF
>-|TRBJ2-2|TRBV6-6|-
TGTGCCAGCTCCGGTGGAGGCGGGGAGCTGTTTTTT
CASSGGGGELFF
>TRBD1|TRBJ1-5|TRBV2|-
TGTGCCAGCGCCGCCTCGACAGGGGGCAATCAGCCCCAGCATTTT
CASAASTGGNQPQHF
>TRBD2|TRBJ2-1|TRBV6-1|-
TGTGCCAGCAGTCCACGACTAAGCGGGGGGGCTAGGGAGCAGTTCTTC
CASSPRLSGGAREQFF
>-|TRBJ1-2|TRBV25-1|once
TGTGCCAGCAGTGATTGGTCGACAAACTATGGCTACACCTTC
CASSDWSTNYGYTF
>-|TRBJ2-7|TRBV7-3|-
TGTGCCAGCAGCCTACAGGGTGGGGGGGACGAGCAGTACTTC
CASSLQGGGDEQYF
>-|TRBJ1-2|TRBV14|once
TGTGCCAGCAGCCAGACCCGGACGGGAATCTATGGCTACACCTTC
CASSQTRTGIYGYTF
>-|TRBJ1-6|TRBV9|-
TGTGCCAGCAGCCCCACAGGTGGGAAGAATAATTCACCCCTCCACTTT
CASSPTGGKNNSPLHF
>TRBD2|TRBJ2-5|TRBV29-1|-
TGCAGCGTGGCCTGGGGAGGGGAGACCCAGTACTTC
CSVAWGGETQYF
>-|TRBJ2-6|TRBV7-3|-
TGTGCCAGCAGCTCATATGGAGGGTCTGGGGCCAACGTCCTGACTTTC
CASSSYGGSGANVLTF
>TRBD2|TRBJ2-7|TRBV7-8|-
TGTGCCAGCAGTTCGACTAGCGGGATTTCCTACGAGCAGTACTTC
CASSSTSGISYEQYF
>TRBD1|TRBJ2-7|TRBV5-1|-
TGCGCCAGCAGCGAAAGACAGGGCAACTACGAGCAGTACTTC
CASSERQGNYEQYF
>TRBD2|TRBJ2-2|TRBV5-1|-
TGCGCCAGCAGCTCCTATAACCGGGGGGTATCCGGGGAGCTGTTTTTT
CASSSYNRGVSGELFF
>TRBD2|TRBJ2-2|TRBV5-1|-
TGCGCCAGCAGCTTGCTAGCGGGAGTCGTCGCCGGGGAGCTGTTTTTT
CASSLLAGVVAGELFF
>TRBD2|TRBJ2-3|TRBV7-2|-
TGTGCCAGCAGCTTCCGGGAGGGTACAGATACGCAGTATTTT
CASSFREGTDTQYF
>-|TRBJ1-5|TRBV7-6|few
TGTGCCAGCAGCCAACGGGGGGCGCAGCCCCAGCATTTT
CASSQRGAQPQHF
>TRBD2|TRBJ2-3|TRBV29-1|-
TGCAGCGGAAGCGGGGGCACAGATACGCAGTATTTT
CSGSGGTDTQYF
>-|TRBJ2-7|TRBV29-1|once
TGCAGCGTTGACGGGGGAGGCTACGAGCAGTACTTC
CSVDGGGYEQYF
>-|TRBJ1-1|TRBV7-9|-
TGTGCCAGCAGCTTAGTAGCGCCCCCCGCCGGGGCTTTCTTT
CASSLVAPPAGAFF
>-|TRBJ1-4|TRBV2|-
TGTGCCAGCACCCCGCAGGGCCCATCTGAGCGACTGTTTTTT
CASTPQGPSERLFF